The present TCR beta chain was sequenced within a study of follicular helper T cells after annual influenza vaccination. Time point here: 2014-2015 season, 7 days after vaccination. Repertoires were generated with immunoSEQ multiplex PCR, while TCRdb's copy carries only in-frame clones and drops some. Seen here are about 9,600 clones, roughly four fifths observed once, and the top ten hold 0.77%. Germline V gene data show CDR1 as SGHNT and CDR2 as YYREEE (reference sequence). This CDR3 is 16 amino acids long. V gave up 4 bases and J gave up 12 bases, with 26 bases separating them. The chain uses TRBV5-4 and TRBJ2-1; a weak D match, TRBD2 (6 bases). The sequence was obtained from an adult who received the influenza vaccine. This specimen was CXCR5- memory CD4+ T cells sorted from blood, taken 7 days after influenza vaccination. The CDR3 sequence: CASSPGLRDFVRAQFF. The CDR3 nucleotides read TGTGCCAGCAGCCCGGGACTCCGGGACTTTGTCCGGGCGCAGTTCTTC.